This T cell receptor (beta chain) came from a study of early T cells in non-severe SARS-CoV-2 infection. In the library, individual cDNA molecules carried attached unique molecular identifiers. One entry per CDR3 protein results from TCRdb running MiXCR on the 5' RACE reads. The sample contains some 96,000 distinct CDR3 sequences, 13% of which appear only once. After removal of 0 bases from V and 4 bases from J, the junction contained 5 bases not matched to a gene. Germline V gene sequence: CDR1 DFQATT, CDR2 SNEGSKA (reference sequence). The CDR3 spans 14 residues. Study findings and constraints: Lookups in VDJdb leaned toward anti-spike CD8 responses and missed private and CD4 specificities.

Of note for this clonotype: The antigen remains undetermined.

Material: whole blood. The sequence derives from an adult who was a healthcare worker with PCR-confirmed SARS-CoV-2 infection or an uninfected control (not recorded which). The chain uses TRBV20-1 and TRBJ1-1; 7 nucleotides align to TRBD1. The CDR3 DNA follows: TGCAGTGCTAGAGACCCACAGGGGAGCACTGAAGCTTTCTTT. Protein product: CSARDPQGSTEAFF.